This TCR beta chain was recovered during a study of blood T cell repertoires in COVID-19 (dated by TCRdb to about 2020). Concerning the study at large: Samples from collaborators originated in the United States, Italy and Spain and spanned both the acute and convalescent phases of COVID-19. The sample metadata nearly always contained a de-identified subject ID, COVID-19 status, age in years and sex. The samples were drawn from the first 160 participants of the ongoing ImmuneRACE study and from 1,200 or so subjects provided by 6 global collaborators. Deeply sampled blood TCRbeta repertoires from subjects exposed to, actively infected with, or recovered from COVID-19 were included in the dataset. The material from the prospective study consisted of cDNA or gDNA derived from T cells, B-cell-depleted T cells, or PBMCs. The repertoires were made available in a free public database intended to serve as a resource for research on the immune response to SARS-CoV-2. Where HLA class I and class II types were available, the types were taken from metadata supplied by the sample provider, not from assay-based typing. Findings and caveats that apply to the study as a whole: The quantity of clinical and demographic metadata differed by source and by participant and was supplied without curation.

Concerning this clone: Its antigen specificity is not known. No clone much larger than this one lies a single base away; base qualities are absent.

In Seattle, one collaborating source enrolled patients while the infection was active and tracked those patients longitudinally over the course of disease. Whole blood was collected in K2EDTA tubes by collaborating institutions according to the institutions' own protocols. For TCRbeta analysis, collaborators shipped samples in one of three forms: frozen whole blood, isolated PBMCs, or DNA extracted from either of those sample types. TCRbeta CDR3 regions were amplified from genomic DNA using the immunoSEQ Assay, a bias-controlled multiplex PCR. The authors' analysis ran thus. Within the assay, amplification of reference gene primers was used to estimate how many nucleated cells each sample contained. To quantify the absolute abundance of each unique TCRbeta CDR3 rearrangement, sequence reads were collapsed and filtered. Productive Simpson clonality was computed per sample as the square root of Simpson's diversity index over productive rearrangements. TCRdb limited this immuneACCESS table to in-frame rearrangements with V and J called. A share of clones is missing; checked studies link under half to unresolved V genes, and the rest is unexplained. The D gene and trimming were derived from the DNA, and the V and J assignments and clone size from that table. The sample profile shows about 250,000 clones; 85% of them were found once. More than 4.5% of the sample comes from the top ten.

Sequenced: peripheral blood. The origin of this receptor is a man between 50 and 59 years old with COVID-19, enrolled during active disease.

The CDR3 protein is CASTPGDRDTEAFF. The nucleotides are TGTGCCAGCACCCCCGGAGACAGAGACACTGAAGCTTTCTTT. In this chain, TRBV6-6 is recombined with TRBJ1-1; D gene: possibly TRBD1, on 5 matching bases. CDR1 and CDR2 are read off the germline V gene (reference sequence) as MNHNY and SVGAGI. V is clipped by 7 bases and J by 3 bases, and the sequence between their germline boundaries is 15 bases long. Counted from cysteine to phenylalanine, this CDR3 has 14 amino acids. Of all the DNA, just the CDR3 is kept, 42 bases in frame from base 1.